The 24 T cell receptor beta chains reported below all come from one sample, sequenced in a study of CD8+ T cells in alopecia areata. Sequencing relied on a cDNA template that was reverse transcribed from extracted RNA. Data came from immunoSEQ multiplex PCR; TCRdb stores just in-frame clones and leaves some out. The table lists 65,000 to 100,000 clones, roughly half of them singletons. The specimen was NKG2D-high CD8+ T cells sorted from blood. These receptors originate from a human donor with alopecia areata.

The gene calls are TRBV28 and TRBJ2-7, with 7 positions matching TRBD2. V lost 5 bases and J lost 6; bases outside the gene matches: 7. There are 13 residues in the CDR3. The germline gives CDR1 MDHEN, CDR2 SYDVKM. In DNA, the CDR3 is TGTGCCAGCAGTCTAGGGACTACGGGCGAGCAGTACTTC. It translates to CASSLGTTGEQYF.

This clone was seen a few times. The rearrangement joins TRBV7-9 to TRBJ2-1; no reliable D call. V lost 2 bases to trimming and J lost 8 bases, with 7 bases between them. From germline, CDR1 is SEHNR and CDR2 FQNEAQ (reference sequence). CDR3 length: 12 residues. CDR3 in amino acids: CASSLMGDEQFF. The CDR3 nucleotides are TGTGCCAGCAGCTTAATGGGCGATGAGCAGTTCTTC.

The CDR3 DNA follows: TGTGCCAGCAGCCAGGGCTCCCTTGAAGCTTTCTTT. This gives the protein CASSQGSLEAFF. The chain joins TRBV14 to TRBJ1-1; D is uncertain. Germline values: CDR1 SGHDN, CDR2 FVKESK. Trimming shortened V by 3 bases and J by 7 bases, and 9 bases separated the two germline ends. This CDR3 has 12 residues.

This clone appeared a few times. The CDR3 sequence: CSVEDQTAQNEQFF. CDR3 in DNA: TGCAGCGTTGAAGATCAGACCGCCCAAAATGAGCAGTTCTTC. The chain combines TRBV29-1 with TRBJ2-1; the D is unclear. Germline CDR1 reads SQVTM; CDR2 reads ANQGSEA. This CDR3 region has 14 residues. Trimming took 0 bases from V and 7 from J, leaving 13 bases between them.

Remarks on this clone: A junction end diverges from the germline sequence, so it may reflect a read error. This chain joins TRBV5-6 and TRBJ2-7, with 14 bases identical to TRBD2. This CDR3 comprises 15 residues. Germline CDR1 is SGHDT and CDR2 is YYEEEE. The DNA of the CDR3 is TGTGCCAGCAGCTTCGGACTAGCGGGGGGCCCTCCACCATGCTTC. The encoded protein is CASSFGLAGGPPPCF. The full variable domain, its missing parts supplied by reference TRBV5-6 and TRBJ2-7, is DAGVTQSPTHLIKTRGQQVTLRCSPKSGHDTVSWYQQALGQGPQFIFQYYEEEERQRGNFPDRFSGHQFPNYSSELNVNALLLGDSALYLCASSFGLAGGPPPCFGPGTRLTVT.

The gene calls are TRBV9 and TRBJ2-7; 7 bases are a match to TRBD1. This CDR3 has 14 residues. CDR1 and CDR2 (germline): SGDLS, YYNGEE. With V trimmed by 0 bases and J by 2 bases, 2 bases remained unmatched. CDR3 amino acids: CASSVGTGPYEQYF. In nucleotides, the CDR3 is TGTGCCAGCAGCGTAGGGACAGGACCCTACGAGCAGTACTTC.

The table lists this clone with a few counts. The chain has TRBV29-1 and TRBJ2-2; possibly TRBD1 for D (5 bases). This CDR3 has 13 residues. The germline V gene encodes CDR1 SQVTM and CDR2 ANQGSEA. The V end was cut by 0 bases, the J end by 4 bases, with 6 bases between. For the CDR3, the DNA is TGCAGCGTTGAAGAAGGGGTCACCGGGGAGCTGTTTTTT. Its protein product is CSVEEGVTGELFF.

The rearrangement links TRBV20-1 to TRBJ1-2; D is undetermined. CDR3 length equals 10 residues. V was trimmed by 5 bases and J by 9 bases, leaving 10 bases between them. CDR1 is DFQATT, CDR2 SNEGSKA, per germline (reference sequence). CDR3 sequence (DNA): TGCAGTGCTCACAGCGGAAGCTACACCTTC. It translates to CSAHSGSYTF.

With respect to this clone: The DNA is omitted, as the CDR3 cannot be located on it reliably, and the CDR3 follows TCRdb's listing. The rearrangement links TRBV4-3 to TRBJ2-5; TRBD1, the table's D call, was not compared with the DNA. Germline V gene data show CDR1 as LGHNA and CDR2 as YSLEER. From its first to its last residue, the CDR3 has 16 amino acids. The CDR3 spells CASSQVRARGQETQYF.

The CDR3 DNA reads TGTGCCAGCAGTTCCTACAGGGGGCCACTGCCCGAGCAGTACTTC. This encodes CASSSYRGPLPEQYF. The chain combines TRBV6-5 with TRBJ2-7; TRBD1 matches 9 bases. The CDR3 runs 15 residues. Per the germline V gene, CDR1 is MNHEY and CDR2 is SVGAGI. Trimming took 4 bases from V and 6 from J; bases not matched to a gene: 10.

The genes are TRBV13 and TRBJ2-7, with 12 bases identical to TRBD2. The V segment lost 4 bases and the J segment 6 bases; nucleotides outside the gene matches: 4. This CDR3 region has 14 residues. Germline values: CDR1 PRHDT, CDR2 FYEKMQ (reference sequence). The CDR3 reads CASSSGLAGFEQYF. CDR3 DNA sequence: TGTGCCAGCAGCTCCGGACTAGCGGGATTCGAGCAGTACTTC.

The CDR3 coding sequence is TGCAGCGTTGGGGGAGATGGTGAGCAGTTCTTC. Amino acid sequence: CSVGGDGEQFF. The rearrangement links TRBV29-1 to TRBJ2-1; weak D call: TRBD2 (5 bases). Germline assignment: CDR1 SQVTM and CDR2 ANQGSEA. The CDR3 sequence is 11 residues long. Between the trimmed V and J ends, which lost 4 bases and 9 bases, there was a span of 10 bases.

The chain employs TRBV30 and TRBJ2-7, with TRBD1 identical over 7 bases. With V trimmed by 1 base and J by 1 base, 4 bases remained unmatched. The CDR3 has 14 residues. Germline V gives CDR1 GTSNPN, CDR2 SVGIG (reference sequence). CDR3 in amino acids: CAWSEETGSYEQYF. The CDR3 region has the DNA TGTGCCTGGAGTGAAGAGACAGGGTCCTACGAGCAGTACTTC. Full variable domain (missing parts from reference TRBV30 and TRBJ2-7): SQTIHQWPATLVQPVGSPLSLECTVEGTSNPNLYWYRQAAGRGLQLLFYSVGIGQISSEVPQNLSASRPQDRQFILSSKKLLLSDSGFYLCAWSEETGSYEQYFGPGTRLTVT.

This clone was seen only once. V is TRBV1 and J is TRBJ2-7; whether TRBD1, the table's D call, matches the DNA was not checked. TRBV1 is a documented pseudogene. The CDR3 runs 15 residues. Here the CDR3 DNA reads TGCACCAGCAGCCATCTACAGGAGAGCTCCTACGAGCAGTACTTC. Translated, it gives CTSSHLQESSYEQYF.

This clone was seen more than once but under ten times. The chain is built from TRBV7-2 and TRBJ2-7, with 13 nucleotides matching TRBD2. V dropped 4 bases and J dropped 0; count of bases not matched to a gene: 9. The CDR3 is 18 residues long. Looked up from germline, CDR1 is SGHTA and CDR2 is FQGNSA. CDR3 bases: TGTGCCAGCAGCTCTCAAGTACTAGCGGGGGGGAGCTCCTACGAGCAGTACTTC. Translation: CASSSQVLAGGSSYEQYF.

This clone has a handful of counts. The rearrangement links TRBV5-1 to TRBJ2-2; D is ambiguous. Per germline, CDR1 SGHRS and CDR2 YFSETQ. The CDR3 has 15 amino acids. Trimming took 1 base from V and 4 from J, leaving 11 bases between them. The CDR3 coding sequence is TGCGCCAGCAGCTTGTTGGAGCAAAGCACCGGGGAGCTGTTTTTT. Its translation is CASSLLEQSTGELFF.

This clone appeared a few times. The V call is TRBV7-9, the J call TRBJ2-7; D not certain. Per the germline V gene, CDR1 is SEHNR and CDR2 is FQNEAQ (reference sequence). The CDR3 is 12 amino acids. V gave up 3 bases and J gave up 5 bases, with 8 bases separating them. The CDR3 is CASSFVPHEQYF. Here the CDR3 DNA reads TGTGCCAGCAGCTTTGTGCCCCACGAGCAGTACTTC.

This clone was seen just once. V and J are TRBV30 and TRBJ2-7, with D maybe TRBD2 (7 bases). CDR3 length: 16 amino acids. Trimming stripped 4 bases from V and 4 bases from J, with 23 bases between. Per germline, CDR1 GTSNPN and CDR2 SVGIG (reference sequence). The CDR3 nucleotides read TGTGCCTGGACCCCCTGGGAGGGGGGCAACGAATACGAGCAGTACTTC. This codes for CAWTPWEGGNEYEQYF.

This clone was detected once. The chain joins TRBV7-8 to TRBJ2-7; D ambiguous. V lost 2 bases to trimming and J lost 4 bases, with 6 bases between them. This CDR3 comprises 12 residues. CDR1 is SGHVS, CDR2 FQNEAQ, per germline. CDR3 amino acids: CASSLIGYEQYF. In DNA form, the CDR3 reads TGTGCCAGCAGCTTAATCGGTTACGAGCAGTACTTC. Combining the CDR3 with reference TRBV7-8 and TRBJ2-7 gives the whole variable domain GAGVSQSPRYKVAKRGQDVALRCDPISGHVSLFWYQQALGQGPEFLTYFQNEAQLDKSGLPSDRFFAERPEGSVSTLKIQRTQQEDSAVYLCASSLIGYEQYFGPGTRLTVT.

The CDR3 loop is CASSFSGAEQFF. The CDR3 nucleotides are TGCGCCAGCAGCTTTAGCGGGGCTGAGCAGTTCTTC. The gene calls are TRBV5-1 and TRBJ2-1; 8 bases line up with TRBD2. Trimming at V came to 2 bases and at J to 9 bases, leaving 1 base not matched to a gene. CDR3 size: 12 residues. Per germline, CDR1 SGHRS and CDR2 YFSETQ.

This clone occurred once. The chain couples TRBV27 to TRBJ2-7, with 9 bases lining up with TRBD1. Germline-derived CDR1 and CDR2 are MNHEY and SMNVEV (reference sequence). V shed 3 bases, J shed 2 bases, and the junction held 5 bases outside the gene matches. The CDR3 covers 15 residues. For the CDR3, the DNA is TGTGCCAGCAGTTTTCGGACAGGGGAACCCTACGAGCAGTACTTC. The encoded protein is CASSFRTGEPYEQYF.

A few counts support this clone. V is TRBV5-1 and J is TRBJ2-7; D is perhaps TRBD2 (5 bases). Trimming took off 0 bases at V and 6 bases at J, with 7 bases between the two ends. There are 12 residues in the CDR3. Germline assignment: CDR1 SGHRS and CDR2 YFSETQ. The chain's CDR3 is CASSLEGSEQYF. In DNA, the CDR3 is TGCGCCAGCAGCTTGGAAGGGAGCGAGCAGTACTTC.

The chain is built from TRBV5-6 and TRBJ2-2; tentative D call: TRBD2 (6 bases). The CDR3 is 15 residues long. Trimming took off 1 base at V and 6 bases at J, with 13 bases between the two ends. CDR1 and CDR2 (germline): SGHDT, YYEEEE. CDR3 bases: TGTGCCAGCAGCTTGTTACCGGGGGTACCCGGGGAGCTGTTTTTT. Its protein is CASSLLPGVPGELFF.

This clone was seen only a few times. This rearrangement joins TRBV12-5 to TRBJ2-7, with a possible D match to TRBD1 (6 bases). V lost 4 bases to trimming and J lost 3 bases, with 13 bases between them. Germline CDR1 is LGHNT and CDR2 is FRNRAP. This CDR3 contains 14 residues. CDR3 protein: CASGSPGQSYEQYF. The CDR3 DNA is TGTGCTAGTGGTTCGCCGGGACAAAGCTACGAGCAGTACTTC.